This T cell receptor (beta chain) was sequenced in a study of T-cell reconstitution after alpha-beta-depleted transplantation in children. Study-level results: By one year post-transplant, T-cell counts and diversity largely arose from T cells that were newly produced. Some patients owed their high day-60 TCRbeta diversity to surviving recipient T cells and thymic progenitors. Approximately two months post-transplant, alpha-beta T cells reportedly originated from several hundred expanded graft clones.

This clonotype was found many times. Its antigen is still unknown. The CDR3 is 15 residues long. Between the trimmed V and J ends, which lost 6 bases and 1 base, there was a span of 15 bases. Construction of the TCRbeta library involved unique molecular identifiers. TCRdb reprocessed the PCR reads with MiXCR, giving one entry per CDR3 protein. The sample includes over 25,000 distinct CDR3 sequences, roughly 19% of them seen just once. This material consisted of PBMCs, mostly from graft donor cells, taken 60 days after TCRalphabeta/CD19-depleted stem cell transplant. The clonotype was recovered from a male patient between 2 and 15 years old who had a stem cell transplant for acute lymphoblastic leukemia, so the T cells may come from the graft donor. This chain joins TRBV12-3 or TRBV12-4 and TRBJ2-5; D is perhaps TRBD1 (6 bases). CDR3 protein: CASRPTTGSQETQYF. CDR3 sequence (DNA): TGTGCCAGCAGACCTACGACAGGTAGCCAAGAGACCCAGTACTTC.